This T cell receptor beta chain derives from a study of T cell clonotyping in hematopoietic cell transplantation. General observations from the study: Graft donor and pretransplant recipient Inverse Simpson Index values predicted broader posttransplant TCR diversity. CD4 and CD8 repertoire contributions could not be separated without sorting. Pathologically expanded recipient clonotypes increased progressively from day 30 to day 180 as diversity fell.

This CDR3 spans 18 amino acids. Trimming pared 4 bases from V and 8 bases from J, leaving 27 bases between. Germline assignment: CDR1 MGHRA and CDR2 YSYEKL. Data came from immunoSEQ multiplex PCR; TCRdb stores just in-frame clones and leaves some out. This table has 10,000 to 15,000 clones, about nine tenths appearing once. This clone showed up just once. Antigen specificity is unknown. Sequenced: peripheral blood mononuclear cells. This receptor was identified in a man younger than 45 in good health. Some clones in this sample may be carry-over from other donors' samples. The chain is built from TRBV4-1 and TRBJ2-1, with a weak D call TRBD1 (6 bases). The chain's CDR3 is CASSLRSRHRAQLDEQFF. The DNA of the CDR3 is TGCGCCAGCAGCCTCAGGAGCCGGCACAGGGCCCAATTGGATGAGCAGTTCTTC.